This T cell receptor beta chain was retrieved from a study of T cell responses to AZD1222 COVID-19 vaccine. Study results and limitations: Reportedly, nearly half the spike-specific TCRs target unmutated variant regions. Only five or six people who got AZD1222 tested seropositive at baseline. Once two AZD1222 doses were given, Spike-specific TCR breadth and depth went up.

Sequencing was performed with immunoSEQ multiplex PCR; in TCRdb, only in-frame clones are kept and a portion is missing. The top ten clones hold 23% of a sample with fewer than 80,000 clones, 79% of them seen once. As to this clone: The target antigen is unknown.

The ends lost 5 bases at V and 7 bases at J; junction bases unmatched: 13. Germline values: CDR1 SEHNR, CDR2 FQNEAQ (reference sequence). The CDR3 covers 15 residues. The sequence derives from an adult in good health. The sequencing used peripheral blood, collected on day 0 of MenACWY control vaccination. The chain recombines TRBV7-9 with TRBJ2-7; TRBD1 agrees at 8 bases. The CDR3 bases are TGTGCCAGCAGCAGGGAGACAGGGGCGGCAGGAGAGCAGTACTTC. Amino acid sequence: CASSRETGAAGEQYF.